These T cell receptor beta chains were read from a single sample in a study of T-cell memory formation after mild COVID-19. TCRdb itself ran the 5' RACE reads through MiXCR, one entry per CDR3 protein. The sample contains more than 250,000 distinct CDR3 sequences, 15% to 20% of which appear only once. The material sequenced was PBMCs or a T cell subset sorted from them (not recorded which). The receptors stem from a young man who had mild COVID-19 (a few samples of this study predate the infection). Cell type and time point are not known. Both conserved end residues are part of each CDR3. The D gene is left open where the match is weak. Size tells how often a clone was seen (once, few, many) or the class of an expanded clone, and some rows leave it out.

CDR3 length: 18
J gene: TRBJ2-3
V gene: TRBV11-2
D gene: -
clone size: few
CDR3 protein: CASSLKGGGTHFTDTQYF
CDR3 DNA: TGTGCCAGCAGCTTAAAGGGAGGGGGCACACATTTCACAGATACGCAGTATTTT

CDR3 length: 16
J gene: TRBJ1-5
V gene: TRBV7-8
D gene: -
clone size: few
CDR3 protein: CASSAMTGGSYQPQHF
CDR3 DNA: TGTGCCAGCAGCGCCATGACAGGCGGATCTTATCAGCCCCAGCATTTT

CDR3 length: 16
J gene: TRBJ2-6
V gene: TRBV19
D gene: TRBD1
clone size: -
CDR3 protein: CASSGQGGSGANVLTF
CDR3 DNA: TGTGCCAGCAGTGGACAGGGGGGATCTGGGGCCAACGTCCTGACTTTC

CDR3 length: 16
J gene: TRBJ1-5
V gene: TRBV5-6
D gene: -
clone size: few
CDR3 protein: CASSLGPPNSNQPQHF
CDR3 DNA: TGTGCCAGCAGCTTGGGACCCCCAAATAGCAATCAGCCCCAGCATTTT

CDR3 length: 14
J gene: TRBJ1-1
V gene: TRBV4-1
D gene: TRBD1
clone size: many
CDR3 protein: CASSQPDRYTEAFF
CDR3 DNA: TGCGCCAGCAGCCAACCGGACAGGTACACTGAAGCTTTCTTT

CDR3 length: 14
J gene: TRBJ2-2
V gene: TRBV29-1
D gene: -
clone size: many
CDR3 protein: CSVPGTTNTGELFF
CDR3 DNA: TGCAGCGTCCCAGGGACCACGAACACCGGGGAGCTGTTTTTT

CDR3 length: 13
J gene: TRBJ1-4
V gene: TRBV30
D gene: TRBD1
clone size: few
CDR3 protein: CACKGAANEKLFF
CDR3 DNA: TGTGCCTGCAAGGGGGCGGCTAATGAAAAACTGTTTTTT

CDR3 length: 13
J gene: TRBJ2-1
V gene: TRBV10-3
D gene: -
clone size: -
CDR3 protein: CAISYQGYNEQFF
CDR3 DNA: TGTGCCATCAGCTATCAGGGTTACAATGAGCAGTTCTTC

CDR3 length: 14
J gene: TRBJ2-3
V gene: TRBV7-2
D gene: TRBD2
clone size: -
CDR3 protein: CASSSAGRADTQYF
CDR3 DNA: TGTGCCAGCAGCTCGGCGGGGAGGGCAGATACGCAGTATTTT

CDR3 length: 16
J gene: TRBJ2-2
V gene: TRBV12-3/TRBV12-4
D gene: TRBD2
clone size: -
CDR3 protein: CASSLGLAVNTGELFF
CDR3 DNA: TGTGCCAGCAGTTTAGGGCTAGCGGTTAACACCGGGGAGCTGTTTTTT

CDR3 length: 14
J gene: TRBJ1-1
V gene: TRBV5-1
D gene: -
clone size: -
CDR3 protein: CASRTGQENTEAFF
CDR3 DNA: TGCGCCAGCAGGACGGGACAAGAGAACACTGAAGCTTTCTTT

CDR3 length: 13
J gene: TRBJ1-5
V gene: TRBV10-3
D gene: -
clone size: few
CDR3 protein: CATSTGVGQPQHF
CDR3 DNA: TGTGCCACCAGTACGGGGGTTGGGCAGCCCCAGCATTTT

CDR3 length: 15
J gene: TRBJ2-7
V gene: TRBV13
D gene: -
clone size: few
CDR3 protein: CASSRAPPRPYEQYF
CDR3 DNA: TGTGCCAGCAGCCGGGCCCCCCCCAGGCCCTACGAGCAGTACTTC

CDR3 length: 14
J gene: TRBJ2-2
V gene: TRBV5-1
D gene: -
clone size: -
CDR3 protein: CASTGQTNTGELFF
CDR3 DNA: TGCGCCAGCACCGGACAGACCAACACCGGGGAGCTGTTTTTT

CDR3 length: 14
J gene: TRBJ2-7
V gene: TRBV6-1
D gene: TRBD1
clone size: -
CDR3 protein: CASSARQGWDEQYF
CDR3 DNA: TGTGCCAGCAGTGCTCGACAGGGCTGGGACGAGCAGTACTTC

CDR3 length: 12
J gene: TRBJ2-1
V gene: TRBV24-1
D gene: -
clone size: -
CDR3 protein: CATSDLLGEQFF
CDR3 DNA: TGTGCCACCAGTGATTTGCTAGGTGAGCAGTTCTTC

CDR3 length: 15
J gene: TRBJ2-3
V gene: TRBV7-3
D gene: -
clone size: few
CDR3 protein: CASSPGGPQGGTQYF
CDR3 DNA: TGTGCCAGCAGCCCTGGCGGGCCACAAGGAGGTACGCAGTATTTT

CDR3 length: 13
J gene: TRBJ2-5
V gene: TRBV27
D gene: -
clone size: -
CDR3 protein: CASSFSQTETQYF
CDR3 DNA: TGTGCCAGCAGTTTTTCGCAGACGGAGACCCAGTACTTC

CDR3 length: 14
J gene: TRBJ2-3
V gene: TRBV4-3
D gene: -
clone size: few
CDR3 protein: CASSPLLGEDTQYF
CDR3 DNA: TGCGCCAGCAGCCCGCTACTGGGTGAAGATACGCAGTATTTT

CDR3 length: 16
J gene: TRBJ2-5
V gene: TRBV4-1
D gene: TRBD1
clone size: few
CDR3 protein: CASSSLDRVGQETQYF
CDR3 DNA: TGCGCCAGCAGCTCGCTCGACAGGGTAGGACAAGAGACCCAGTACTTC

CDR3 length: 14
J gene: TRBJ2-7
V gene: TRBV7-9
D gene: -
clone size: -
CDR3 protein: CASSSRVPSYEQYF
CDR3 DNA: TGTGCCAGCAGCTCGAGGGTGCCTTCCTACGAGCAGTACTTC

CDR3 length: 12
J gene: TRBJ1-1
V gene: TRBV20-1
D gene: -
clone size: few
CDR3 protein: CSAEGLDTEAFF
CDR3 DNA: TGCAGTGCTGAGGGACTCGACACTGAAGCTTTCTTT

CDR3 length: 14
J gene: TRBJ1-2
V gene: TRBV24-1
D gene: TRBD1
clone size: -
CDR3 protein: CATSDLRQGYGYTF
CDR3 DNA: TGTGCCACCAGTGATTTGCGACAGGGTTATGGCTACACCTTC

CDR3 length: 13
J gene: TRBJ1-1
V gene: TRBV7-2
D gene: -
clone size: many
CDR3 protein: CASSTRSAGEAFF
CDR3 DNA: TGTGCCAGCAGCACCAGATCGGCGGGTGAAGCTTTCTTT

CDR3 length: 15
J gene: TRBJ1-4
V gene: TRBV9
D gene: -
clone size: -
CDR3 protein: CASSVEVSGSEKLFF
CDR3 DNA: TGTGCCAGCAGCGTAGAAGTGTCAGGTAGTGAAAAACTGTTTTTT

CDR3 length: 14
J gene: TRBJ1-1
V gene: TRBV5-1
D gene: -
clone size: few
CDR3 protein: CASSLEGWDTEAFF
CDR3 DNA: TGCGCCAGCAGCTTGGAGGGTTGGGACACTGAAGCTTTCTTT

CDR3 length: 13
J gene: TRBJ2-3
V gene: TRBV20-1
D gene: TRBD1
clone size: -
CDR3 protein: CSASGQGTDTQYF
CDR3 DNA: TGCAGTGCTTCGGGACAGGGAACAGATACGCAGTATTTT

CDR3 length: 16
J gene: TRBJ2-3
V gene: TRBV29-1
D gene: -
clone size: -
CDR3 protein: CSASQTGDKGTDTQYF
CDR3 DNA: TGCAGCGCCTCCCAGACGGGTGATAAAGGCACAGATACGCAGTATTTT

CDR3 length: 18
J gene: TRBJ2-3
V gene: TRBV28
D gene: -
clone size: -
CDR3 protein: CASSLRRLDYSGTDTQYF
CDR3 DNA: TGTGCCAGCAGTTTGCGACGACTCGATTATAGCGGAACAGATACGCAGTATTTT

CDR3 length: 12
J gene: TRBJ1-1
V gene: TRBV28
D gene: -
clone size: -
CDR3 protein: CASSFTGRAAFF
CDR3 DNA: TGTGCCAGCAGTTTTACGGGGCGCGCAGCTTTCTTT

CDR3 length: 13
J gene: TRBJ2-5
V gene: TRBV2
D gene: TRBD2
clone size: -
CDR3 protein: CASSGGTTQTQYF
CDR3 DNA: TGTGCCAGCAGTGGAGGGACTACGCAGACCCAGTACTTC

CDR3 length: 14
J gene: TRBJ1-2
V gene: TRBV20-1
D gene: -
clone size: -
CDR3 protein: CSATGPLSYYGYTF
CDR3 DNA: TGCAGTGCTACCGGGCCCCTCTCCTACTATGGCTACACCTTC

CDR3 length: 11
J gene: TRBJ1-6
V gene: TRBV4-3
D gene: -
clone size: few
CDR3 protein: CASDGDSPLHF
CDR3 DNA: TGCGCCAGCGACGGGGATTCACCCCTCCACTTT

CDR3 length: 14
J gene: TRBJ2-7
V gene: TRBV29-1
D gene: -
clone size: -
CDR3 protein: CSVEDPWSSYEQYF
CDR3 DNA: TGCAGCGTTGAAGACCCCTGGAGCTCCTACGAGCAGTACTTC

CDR3 length: 14
J gene: TRBJ2-7
V gene: TRBV29-1
D gene: TRBD1
clone size: -
CDR3 protein: CSVRAQGPSYEQYF
CDR3 DNA: TGCAGCGTTCGAGCACAGGGGCCCTCCTACGAGCAGTACTTC

CDR3 length: 14
J gene: TRBJ1-2
V gene: TRBV28
D gene: -
clone size: -
CDR3 protein: CASSPPGQGEGYTF
CDR3 DNA: TGTGCCAGCAGTCCTCCGGGCCAGGGAGAAGGCTACACCTTC

CDR3 length: 14
J gene: TRBJ1-3
V gene: TRBV19
D gene: TRBD1
clone size: -
CDR3 protein: CATDSQGAGNTIYF
CDR3 DNA: TGTGCCACCGATTCCCAGGGGGCTGGAAACACCATATATTTT

CDR3 length: 13
J gene: TRBJ1-2
V gene: TRBV9
D gene: -
clone size: -
CDR3 protein: CASSVDYRYGYTF
CDR3 DNA: TGTGCCAGCAGCGTAGATTATAGGTATGGCTACACCTTC

CDR3 length: 13
J gene: TRBJ2-5
V gene: TRBV6-6
D gene: -
clone size: -
CDR3 protein: CASSTPEKETQYF
CDR3 DNA: TGTGCCAGCAGTACCCCGGAGAAGGAGACCCAGTACTTC

CDR3 length: 15
J gene: TRBJ2-7
V gene: TRBV29-1
D gene: -
clone size: many
CDR3 protein: CSVARRGQSSYEQYF
CDR3 DNA: TGCAGCGTCGCTAGGAGGGGTCAAAGCTCCTACGAGCAGTACTTC

CDR3 length: 12
J gene: TRBJ1-2
V gene: TRBV6-5
D gene: -
clone size: few
CDR3 protein: CASSSYRDGYTF
CDR3 DNA: TGTGCCAGCAGTTCCTACAGGGATGGCTACACCTTC

CDR3 length: 14
J gene: TRBJ1-6
V gene: TRBV3-1
D gene: -
clone size: -
CDR3 protein: CASSQQGLNSPLHF
CDR3 DNA: TGTGCCAGCAGCCAACAGGGTCTTAATTCACCCCTCCACTTT

CDR3 length: 13
J gene: TRBJ2-3
V gene: TRBV27
D gene: -
clone size: many
CDR3 protein: CASSLLVEGTQYF
CDR3 DNA: TGTGCCAGCAGTTTACTGGTCGAAGGTACGCAGTATTTT

CDR3 length: 17
J gene: TRBJ2-1
V gene: TRBV7-2
D gene: TRBD1
clone size: -
CDR3 protein: CASSLATGGEIIGEQFF
CDR3 DNA: TGTGCCAGCAGCTTAGCGACAGGGGGCGAAATTATTGGCGAGCAGTTCTTC

CDR3 length: 12
J gene: TRBJ1-6
V gene: TRBV6-5
D gene: -
clone size: few
CDR3 protein: CASSYSLPTLHF
CDR3 DNA: TGTGCCAGCAGTTACTCGCTCCCGACCCTCCACTTT

CDR3 length: 14
J gene: TRBJ2-7
V gene: TRBV6-5
D gene: -
clone size: few
CDR3 protein: CASSYSRGLYEQYF
CDR3 DNA: TGTGCCAGCAGTTACTCTAGGGGCCTCTACGAGCAGTACTTC

CDR3 length: 13
J gene: TRBJ1-1
V gene: TRBV7-6
D gene: -
clone size: few
CDR3 protein: CASSLSGGDEAFF
CDR3 DNA: TGTGCCAGCAGCTTATCGGGGGGCGATGAAGCTTTCTTT